The 5 T cell receptor beta chains below were found in one sample sequenced in a study of cytomegalovirus exposure and HLA in healthy donors. PCR was performed using 60 Vbeta and 13 Jbeta primers. The data were produced by immunoSEQ multiplex PCR, yet TCRdb's version contains in-frame clones alone and is incomplete. The sample lists roughly 84,000 clones; around 76% were seen once. Source material: PBMCs. Receptor source: a male donor in good health and CMV-seropositive.

This clone was detected only once. The CDR3, as DNA: TGTGCCAGCAGCCGACAGGGTGGAAACACCATATATTTT. Encoded protein: CASSRQGGNTIYF. The chain carries TRBV11-3 and TRBJ1-3, with 7 bases aligning to TRBD1. The junction had 1 base not matched to a gene; V was cut back by 5 bases and J by 3 bases. The CDR3 has 13 residues. The germline V gene has CDR1 SGHNT and CDR2 YENEEA.

This clone turned up a few times. V gene TRBV6-6 combines with J gene TRBJ1-1; 9 nucleotides agree with TRBD1. The CDR3 sequence is 14 residues long. CDR1 and CDR2 from the germline V gene are MNHNY and SVGAGI (reference sequence). V dropped 6 bases and J dropped 4; count of bases not matched to a gene: 6. DNA of the CDR3: TGTGCCAGCAGGGACAGGGGAGGAAGCACTGAAGCTTTCTTT. Translating it yields CASRDRGGSTEAFF.

This clone was detected only once. Compared with germline, one end of the junction differs, possibly owing to a read error. The identical CDR3 is also encoded by other nucleotide sequences in the sample. J is TRBJ2-7 and V is TRBV5-1; D is unclear. Per germline, CDR1 SGHRS and CDR2 YFSETQ. This CDR3 is 12 amino acids long. The CDR3 DNA reads TGTGCCAGCAGCTTTTTCGGCTACGAGCAGTACTTC. Its translation is CASSFFGYEQYF.

The rearrangement links TRBV28 to TRBJ2-7, with 11 bases lining up with TRBD2. Trimming cost V 3 bases and J 3 bases; bases outside gene matches: 7. Germline V gene data show CDR1 as MDHEN and CDR2 as SYDVKM. The CDR3 covers 16 residues. This chain's CDR3 is CASSFSASGRNYEQYF. CDR3 nucleotides: TGTGCCAGCAGTTTTTCGGCTAGCGGGAGGAACTACGAGCAGTACTTC.

This clone appeared once. The V and J genes are TRBV5-6 and TRBJ2-1; perhaps TRBD1 as D (6 bases). The CDR3 extends over 17 amino acids. Trimming pared 6 bases from V and 8 bases from J, leaving 27 bases between. CDR1 SGHDT and CDR2 YYEEEE come from the germline V gene. As DNA, the CDR3 is TGTGCCAGCACCAACGTTCTCGGTGGGGGCACCGTCTATGAGCAGTTCTTC. Its translation: CASTNVLGGGTVYEQFF.